Each of the 16 T cell receptor beta chains below was sequenced from the same sample in a study of T cell clonality in common variable immunodeficiency. Study-wide results and limits: Common variable immunodeficiency TCR beta sequences reportedly had fewer deletions and N-nucleotide insertions.

Some clones are missing from TCRdb's copy, which holds only in-frame ones; the method was immunoSEQ multiplex PCR. The table lists thousands of clones, with no singletons. Their cognate antigens are unknown. What was sequenced was peripheral blood mononuclear cells. The source of these receptors is a human donor with common variable immunodeficiency.

This clone was counted a few times. The CDR3 goes on 3 residues after the read ends, and that part is filled in from the germline J gene. V is TRBV7-2 and J is TRBJ2-5; weak D call: TRBD2 (5 bases). This CDR3 comprises 12 residues. The germline V and J ends were trimmed by 5 bases and 5 bases, with 9 bases remaining between them. Germline lookup yields CDR1 SGHTA and CDR2 FQGNSA. The CDR3 DNA, read in part, is TGTGCCAGCAGCAGAAGAGGGGAGACC. Translated: CASSRRGET. The entire CDR3 reads CASSRRGETQYF.

This clone was recorded a few times. The missing CDR3 end, 3 residues past where the read stops, is filled in from the germline J gene. The gene calls are TRBV19 and TRBJ2-7; 12 bases fit TRBD2. The CDR3 has 17 amino acids. The V gene's germline CDR1 is LNHDA and CDR2 SQIVND (reference sequence). Trimming removed 5 bases from V and 2 bases from J; junction bases left unmatched: 10. The sequenced part of the CDR3 DNA is TGTGCCAGTAGTGCGTACTCGGGACTAGCGGGCACCTACGAG. Its protein is CASSAYSGLAGTYE. The entire CDR3 reads CASSAYSGLAGTYEQYF.

This clone was counted only a few times. The CDR3 end is not reached by the read, which stops 3 residues before it; the germline J gene fills it in. The rearrangement links TRBV19 to TRBJ2-3; 7 nucleotides align to TRBD1. V lost 9 bases and J lost 5; bases outside the gene matches: 11. Per the germline V gene, CDR1 is LNHDA and CDR2 is SQIVND (reference sequence). This CDR3 has 14 amino acids. The sequenced part of the CDR3 DNA is TGTGCCAGCAGAAACAGGGGTGCTGGAGATACG. Residues: CASRNRGAGDT. The CDR3 in full is CASRNRGAGDTQYF. Together with reference TRBV19 and TRBJ2-3, the CDR3 gives the full variable domain: DGGITQSPKYLFRKEGQNVTLSCEQNLNHDAMYWYRQDPGQGLRLIYYSQIVNDFQKGDIAEGYSVSREKKESFPLTVTSAQKNPTAFYLCASRNRGAGDTQYFGPGTRLTVL.

As regards this clone: The read gets to within 3 residues of the CDR3 end, and the germline J gene fills in the rest. The gene calls are TRBV19 and TRBJ2-7, with TRBD1 as a possible D gene (5 bases). Trimming left V 3 bases short and J 0 bases short, with 12 bases between. The CDR3 extends over 15 amino acids. Per the germline V gene, CDR1 is LNHDA and CDR2 is SQIVND (reference sequence). This chain's CDR3 is CASSIGQGLSYEQYF. CDR3 bases read: TGTGCCAGTAGTATTGGGCAGGGCCTCTCCTACGAG.

A word on this clone: The junction departs from the called germline gene at one end, perhaps through a read error. The read ends 3 residues shy of where the CDR3 ends; the end is completed using the germline J gene. The chain recombines TRBV18 with TRBJ1-4; tentative D call: TRBD1 (6 bases). The germline CDR1 and CDR2 sequences are KGHSH and LQKENI. There are 14 residues in the CDR3. CDR3 loop: CASSMGATKEKLFF. CDR3 DNA (partial): TGTGCCAGCTCAATGGGGGCAACTAAGGAAAAA.

Comments on this clone: The sequenced fragment ends 3 residues before the CDR3 boundary, so the rest is inferred from the germline J gene. The chain carries TRBV19 and TRBJ1-1; D may be TRBD1 (5 bases). Trimming cost V 3 bases and J 5 bases, with 13 bases left between them. The CDR3 is 14 residues long. CDR1 and CDR2 (germline): LNHDA, SQIVND (reference sequence). CDR3 protein: CASSISSGGTEAFF. CDR3 DNA (partial): TGTGCCAGTAGTATCTCTTCGGGGGGAACTGAA.

In this sample, this clone turned up a few times. Read sequence stops 3 residues before the CDR3 end, and the germline J gene provides the missing end. The V gene is TRBV7-9, the J gene TRBJ2-7, with unresolved D. Germline loops: CDR1 SEHNR, CDR2 FQNEAQ (reference sequence). V was shortened by 4 bases and J by 5 bases, with 18 bases between the two germline ends. CDR3 length: 15 amino acids. The part of the CDR3 DNA that was read is TGTGCCAGCAGCTCCCGCGGCGGATCGGCTAACGAG. Translated, it gives CASSSRGGSANE. The full CDR3 sequence reads CASSSRGGSANEQYF.

This clone was counted between two and nine times. Sequencing ends 3 residues short of the CDR3 end; the germline J gene provides the rest. This chain joins TRBV19 and TRBJ2-7, with TRBD1 matching 8 bases. The CDR3 has 14 residues. In germline, CDR1 is LNHDA, CDR2 SQIVND (reference sequence). V lost 5 bases to trimming and J lost 0 bases; unmatched junction nucleotides: 3. The part of the CDR3 DNA that was read is TGTGCCAGTAGTCGGACAGGGAGCTCCTACGAG. Amino acids: CASSRTGSSYE. The CDR3, in full, reads CASSRTGSSYEQYF.

As to this clone: The observed sequence ends 3 residues before the CDR3 terminus, with the missing tail filled in from the germline J gene. The rearrangement joins TRBV7-9 to TRBJ2-2; D not resolved. Trimming took off 5 bases at V and 3 bases at J, with 4 bases between the two ends. CDR1 and CDR2 (germline): SEHNR, FQNEAQ (reference sequence). This CDR3 is 12 amino acids long. The CDR3 bases that were read are TGTGCCAGCAGCCCATACACCGGGGAG. This encodes CASSPYTGE. The CDR3 in full is CASSPYTGELFF.

A note on this clone: The read terminates 3 residues before the CDR3 end, so the remaining end is supplied by the germline J gene. The rearrangement uses TRBV7-9 and TRBJ2-2; D not resolved. The CDR3 has 15 residues. Germline-derived CDR1 and CDR2 are SEHNR and FQNEAQ (reference sequence). Trimming left V 2 bases short and J 5 bases short, with 12 bases between. The CDR3 reads CASSLTFRLTGELFF. Incomplete CDR3 DNA: TGTGCCAGCAGCTTAACGTTTCGGTTAACCGGGGAG.

A word on this clone: The CDR3 end falls 3 residues outside the read, so it is completed with the germline J gene. The chain links TRBV7-3 to TRBJ2-3, with 8 bases that match TRBD2. Germline lookup yields CDR1 SGHTA and CDR2 FQGTGA. This CDR3 has 14 amino acids. V shed 4 bases, J shed 7 bases, and the junction held 7 bases outside the gene matches. CDR3 sequence reads: CASSSSGTSHTQYF. CDR3 DNA (partial): TGTGCCAGCAGCTCATCCGGGACTAGTCATACG.

A few counts support this clone. Read data end 3 residues before the CDR3 end; the end is taken from the germline J gene. The chain uses TRBV19 and TRBJ2-3; possible D gene TRBD2, 6 bases. The V and J ends lost 1 base and 1 base respectively, with 9 bases between them. This CDR3 contains 15 residues. Germline CDR1 and CDR2: LNHDA and SQIVND (reference sequence). The CDR3 DNA, read in part, is TGTGCCAGTAGTATAGTTGGCGGGGGCACAGATACG. Translated, it gives CASSIVGGGTDT. The CDR3 in full is CASSIVGGGTDTQYF.

The table lists this clone with a few counts. The CDR3 extends 3 residues past the end of the read, so its final part is completed from the germline J gene. The chain joins TRBV5-6 to TRBJ2-7; 13 bases are a match to TRBD2. The CDR3 totals 14 residues. Germline trimming cut 4 bases from V and 4 bases from J; bases unmatched to any gene: 2. Germline lookup yields CDR1 SGHDT and CDR2 YYEEEE. This CDR3 is CASSGTSGVYEQYF. The DNA read from the CDR3 is TGTGCCAGCAGCGGGACTAGCGGGGTTTACGAG.

This clone occurred a few times. The sequenced fragment ends 3 residues before the CDR3 boundary, so the rest is inferred from the germline J gene. The gene calls are TRBV19 and TRBJ2-3, with 14 bases identical to TRBD2. This CDR3 has 15 residues. The junction had 3 bases not matched to a gene; V was cut back by 6 bases and J by 4 bases. Germline values: CDR1 LNHDA, CDR2 SQIVND (reference sequence). Incomplete CDR3 DNA: TGTGCCAGTAGCCTGGGACTAGCGGGAGCAGATACG. This gives the protein CASSLGLAGADT. The whole CDR3 reads CASSLGLAGADTQYF. The variable domain in full, with the rest retrieved from reference TRBV19 and TRBJ2-3, is DGGITQSPKYLFRKEGQNVTLSCEQNLNHDAMYWYRQDPGQGLRLIYYSQIVNDFQKGDIAEGYSVSREKKESFPLTVTSAQKNPTAFYLCASSLGLAGADTQYFGPGTRLTVL.

With regard to this clone: The sequenced fragment ends 3 residues before the CDR3 boundary, so the rest is inferred from the germline J gene. V usage is TRBV18 and J usage is TRBJ2-7, with TRBD2 matching over 13 bases. Unmatched junction bases numbered 4, after V lost 6 bases and J lost 5 bases. The CDR3 loop spans 14 amino acids. Germline V lookup: CDR1 KGHSH, CDR2 LQKENI. The CDR3 DNA, read in part, is TGTGCCAGCTCCCCTGGGACTAGCGGGGACGAG. Translating gives CASSPGTSGDE. The complete CDR3 reads CASSPGTSGDEQYF.

In its sample, this clone was seen a few times. The read terminates 3 residues ahead of where the CDR3 ends, so the germline J gene completes it. The chain combines TRBV19 with TRBJ2-7; D is undetermined. Germline V gene data show CDR1 as LNHDA and CDR2 as SQIVND (reference sequence). The CDR3 has 14 amino acids. V was clipped by 0 bases and J by 3 bases, with 9 bases between them. CDR3 DNA, as far as it was read: TGTGCCAGTAGTATAGAGGGCACCTTCTACGAG. It specifies CASSIEGTFYE. In full, the CDR3 reads CASSIEGTFYEQYF.